This T cell receptor (beta chain) was captured in a study of neoadjuvant anti-PD-1 for oral cavity cancer (dated by TCRdb to 2020 to 2022). Some background on the complete study: Patients mostly received three to four biweekly doses of nivolumab at 3 mg/kg before curative-intent surgical resection. A fourth nivolumab dose was given around day 43 to patients without progression, and definitive surgical resection was performed in those patients on days 50-56. Under RECIST 1.1, patients with complete response, partial response or stable disease were classed as responders, and patients with progression were classed as non-responders. The parent correlative cohort had around 11 patients and a response rate of approximately 30%.

Survey sequencing of tumors used two replicates per sample, and the tumor libraries mostly started from approximately 4.8 ug of input genomic DNA. The immunoSEQ hsTCRbeta kit was used to prepare TCRbeta libraries according to the manufacturer's instructions. The completed libraries were mixed into a single pool at 3 nM, then sequenced with an Illumina NovaSeq 6000 S4 flow cell. The authors' analysis ran thus. Raw data preprocessing and quality control were performed with the immunoSEQ Analyzer. The analysis was restricted to productive rearrangements, with each unique CDR3 amino acid sequence defining a clonotype. Repertoire clonality was estimated as the Gini-Simpson index, which was calculated using the R package tcR. Student's t test was used to compare Gini indices, while Pearson correlation assessed associations with tumor size change. TCRdb took over this immuneACCESS table, retaining in-frame rearrangements with V and J assigned. Such tables are incomplete; in checked studies, under half of the missing clones stem from an unresolved V gene, and the remainder is unexplained. Clone size and V and J calls were adopted from that table, with D and trimming inferred from the DNA. This sample is represented by over 20,000 clones; around a quarter of them were singletons. The ten largest clones capture more than 15% of the sample.

The CDR3 contains 15 residues, cysteine and phenylalanine counted. The CDR3 DNA has 45 bases and is translated from base 1. V is clipped by 6 bases and J by 0 bases, and the sequence between their germline boundaries is 14 bases long. CDR1 and CDR2 were assigned from the germline V gene as SGHRS and YFSETQ. A note on this clone: Its antigen target is currently unknown. No much larger clone is present one base from it, and per-base qualities are unavailable.

The research as a whole found: Greater tumor shrinkage correlated with larger post-treatment sizes of preexisting intratumoral clones, which suggests that expansion of preexisting clones contributed to response. Higher pretreatment blood Treg/Th17 ratios correlated with higher pretreatment blood TCRbeta clonality and lower post-treatment tumor TCRbeta clonality. The TCR analyses had only a few patients in each response group, and the authors called for validation in larger cohorts.

The sample's time point label, decoded: after neoadjuvant nivolumab, at surgical resection. Patients were newly diagnosed with stage II-IVA oral cavity squamous cell carcinoma and had received no prior systemic or radiation treatment. The cohort was composed of patients with HPV-negative, locally advanced oral cavity squamous cell carcinoma. The samples were obtained from a longitudinal correlative study of a single-arm phase II trial testing neoadjuvant nivolumab in oral cavity squamous cell carcinoma. Subject-matched pre- and post-treatment PBMCs and tumors from three responders and three non-responders underwent genomic DNA-based TCRbeta sequencing. For tumor tissue, genomic DNA extraction relied on the Maxwell RSC DNA from Tissue kit.

The material was tumor tissue, obtained after nivolumab (anti-PD-1) treatment. This clonotype was sampled from a person aged 40-85 years with oral cavity squamous cell carcinoma. The V gene is TRBV5-1 and the J gene is TRBJ2-3; the best D guess is TRBD1, with 5 bases matching. The base sequence is TGCGCCAGCACCAAGACAGATCCCAGCACAGATACGCAGTATTTT. Its protein reads: CASTKTDPSTDTQYF.